A selection of T cell receptor beta chains follows, all from one sample in a study of T cell repertoires in cytomegalovirus infection. TCRdb re-called the reads through MiXCR, storing one row per CDR3 protein. The sample holds 680,000 or so distinct CDR3 sequences, around 30% seen once. The antigens these receptors bind are not known. The source was cultured PBMCs, collected from culture after CMV antigen stimulation. Source of these receptors: a human donor in good health (CMV status not recorded). Some clones in this sample may be carry-over from other donors' samples. Both conserved end residues are part of each CDR3. The D gene is left open where the match is weak. Size is omitted from some rows. Given values are once, few, many or a class for expanded clones.

j_call v_call d_call clone_size cdr3_aa cdr3_nt
TRBJ2-1 TRBV6-2/TRBV6-3 TRBD2 few CASRLLAGGPRSYNEQFF TGTGCCAGCAGGCTACTAGCGGGAGGTCCACGCTCCTACAATGAGCAGTTCTTC
TRBJ2-1 TRBV29-1 TRBD2 NA CSVEDGRGGSDEQFF TGCAGCGTTGAAGACGGGAGGGGGGGCTCGGATGAGCAGTTCTTC
TRBJ2-1 TRBV12-3/TRBV12-4 NA NA CASSPAEGGLGNEQFF TGTGCCAGCAGCCCTGCCGAGGGGGGCCTCGGCAATGAGCAGTTCTTC
TRBJ2-5 TRBV7-9 NA NA CASSLGERYQETQYF TGTGCCAGCAGCTTAGGCGAAAGGTACCAAGAGACCCAGTACTTC
TRBJ1-1 TRBV12-3/TRBV12-4 NA NA CASSFYGADTEAFF TGTGCCAGCAGCTTCTACGGGGCCGACACTGAAGCTTTCTTT
TRBJ2-5 TRBV20-1 NA NA CSARERRTDQETQYF TGCAGTGCTAGAGAACGTAGGACAGACCAAGAGACCCAGTACTTC
TRBJ2-1 TRBV20-1 NA NA CSARDSTREQFF TGCAGTGCTAGAGATTCGACGAGGGAGCAGTTCTTC
TRBJ1-1 TRBV6-2/TRBV6-3 NA few CASSDGGNEAFF TGTGCCAGCAGCGACGGGGGAAACGAAGCTTTCTTT
TRBJ2-2 TRBV6-4 NA few CASSDSLKVSNTGELFF TGTGCCAGCAGTGACTCATTAAAGGTTTCGAACACCGGGGAGCTGTTTTTT
TRBJ2-1 TRBV6-1 TRBD1 few CASSHISTGEWSSYNEQFF TGTGCCAGCAGTCACATCTCGACAGGGGAGTGGTCATCCTACAATGAGCAGTTCTTC
TRBJ1-1 TRBV4-2 NA NA CASSQKGGSEAFF TGTGCCAGCAGCCAAAAAGGGGGGTCTGAAGCTTTCTTT
TRBJ1-5 TRBV2 TRBD1 few CASSPTGGRNQPQHF TGTGCCAGCAGTCCCACAGGGGGTAGAAATCAGCCCCAGCATTTT
TRBJ2-1 TRBV4-2 TRBD2 few CASSQVTSVYNEQFF TGTGCCAGCAGCCAAGTGACTAGCGTCTACAATGAGCAGTTCTTC
TRBJ2-2 TRBV11-2 TRBD2 few CASSHGGGWNTGELFF TGTGCCAGCAGCCACGGGGGGGGCTGGAACACCGGGGAGCTGTTTTTT
TRBJ1-4 TRBV4-1 NA NA CASRGFAANEKLFF TGCGCCAGCAGGGGTTTTGCGGCTAATGAAAAACTGTTTTTT
TRBJ1-1 TRBV2 NA NA CASSEGLRRGEAFF TGTGCCAGCAGTGAAGGGCTTCGGCGGGGTGAAGCTTTCTTT
TRBJ2-5 TRBV29-1 NA NA CSVDRLGETQYF TGCAGCGTTGACAGATTGGGGGAGACCCAGTACTTC
TRBJ2-2 TRBV20-1 TRBD2 few CSARDRLAKTGELFF TGCAGTGCTAGAGATCGACTAGCGAAGACCGGGGAGCTGTTTTTT
TRBJ2-1 TRBV7-2 TRBD1 many CASSPRQGTYNEQFF TGTGCCAGCAGCCCCAGACAGGGTACCTACAATGAGCAGTTCTTC
TRBJ1-4 TRBV2 NA NA CASSEERGANEKLFF TGTGCCAGCAGTGAAGAGAGGGGGGCTAATGAAAAACTGTTTTTT
TRBJ2-2 TRBV6-5 TRBD1 few CASSHRDRSGELFF TGTGCCAGCAGTCACCGGGACAGGTCCGGGGAGCTGTTTTTT
TRBJ2-1 TRBV12-3/TRBV12-4 NA NA CASSFSPSIEQFF TGTGCCAGCAGTTTTAGTCCCTCTATTGAGCAGTTCTTC
TRBJ2-3 TRBV7-2 TRBD2 many CASSLNSRSGGPTDTQYF TGTGCCAGCAGCCTCAACAGTAGGTCGGGAGGGCCTACAGATACGCAGTATTTT
TRBJ2-7 TRBV7-2 NA many CASSLGGQTYEQYF TGTGCCAGCAGCTTAGGTGGACAGACCTACGAGCAGTACTTC
TRBJ2-5 TRBV19 NA NA CASSIVAGGQETQYF TGTGCCAGTAGTATCGTGGCAGGGGGGCAAGAGACCCAGTACTTC
TRBJ2-1 TRBV6-6 TRBD1 NA CASQGASSYNEQFF TGTGCCAGCCAGGGGGCTAGCTCCTACAATGAGCAGTTCTTC
TRBJ1-6 TRBV11-2 NA few CASSFGGDSPLHF TGTGCCAGCAGCTTTGGGGGTGATTCACCCCTCCACTTT
TRBJ1-2 TRBV6-2/TRBV6-3 TRBD1 few CATQASSRDRYAYGYTF TGTGCCACCCAAGCTTCTTCCCGGGACAGGTACGCGTATGGCTACACCTTC
TRBJ2-5 TRBV7-8 TRBD1 NA CASRDRGRETQYF TGTGCCAGCAGGGACAGGGGGCGAGAGACCCAGTACTTC
TRBJ2-3 TRBV20-1 NA NA CSAHGALTDTQYF TGCAGTGCTCACGGGGCCCTCACAGATACGCAGTATTTT
TRBJ1-2 TRBV7-2 NA many CASSLVLLGYTF TGTGCCAGCAGCTTAGTACTTTTGGGCTACACCTTC
TRBJ2-1 TRBV7-2 NA many CASNTNHKGFTYNEQFF TGTGCCAGCAACACAAATCACAAGGGATTTACCTACAATGAGCAGTTCTTC
TRBJ1-2 TRBV2 NA few CASSPTETRYTF TGTGCCAGCAGTCCGACCGAGACACGCTACACCTTC
TRBJ2-3 TRBV7-9 TRBD2 few CASSSSEAGGITDTQYF TGTGCCAGCAGCTCCAGCGAGGCGGGGGGGATCACAGATACGCAGTATTTT
TRBJ1-1 TRBV6-1 TRBD1 few CASSPTGLNPKTEAFF TGTGCCAGCAGTCCGACAGGGCTTAACCCGAAGACTGAAGCTTTCTTT
TRBJ1-2 TRBV7-2 TRBD1 many CASSLGLGQAAKINSYTF TGTGCCAGCAGCTTAGGACTAGGACAGGCGGCGAAGATTAATAGCTACACCTTC
TRBJ2-5 TRBV7-9 NA few CASSFRGLETQYF TGTGCCAGCAGCTTCCGGGGACTAGAGACCCAGTACTTC
TRBJ1-1 TRBV4-2 TRBD1 few CASSQYDREVFF TGTGCCAGCAGCCAGTACGACAGGGAGGTGTTCTTT
TRBJ2-3 TRBV5-1 TRBD1 NA CASSLRPGQGLSPDTQYF TGCGCCAGCAGCTTGAGACCGGGACAGGGGCTAAGCCCAGATACGCAGTATTTT
TRBJ1-2 TRBV27 NA few CASSQGPRPDGYTF TGTGCCAGCAGTCAGGGTCCGCGTCCGGATGGCTACACCTTC
TRBJ1-4 TRBV14 TRBD1 once CASSNQGAANEKLFF TGTGCCAGCAGCAACCAGGGGGCCGCTAATGAAAAACTGTTTTTT
TRBJ2-3 TRBV11-2 NA NA CASSSRGFSSGGLTDTQYF TGTGCCAGCAGCTCTAGGGGCTTTTCTTCCGGGGGGCTCACAGATACGCAGTATTTT
TRBJ2-1 TRBV7-2 TRBD1 many CASSKQGQRDNEQFF TGTGCCAGCAGCAAACAGGGACAGCGTGACAATGAGCAGTTCTTC
TRBJ2-7 TRBV12-3/TRBV12-4 TRBD2 NA CASRRLAGDYEQYF TGTGCCAGCAGAAGACTAGCGGGGGATTACGAGCAGTACTTC
TRBJ2-6 TRBV7-8 NA few CASSLVDPPSGANVLTF TGTGCCAGCAGCTTAGTGGACCCTCCTTCTGGGGCCAACGTCCTGACTTTC
TRBJ2-3 TRBV19 NA NA CASSTNTDTQYF TGTGCCAGTAGTACCAACACAGATACGCAGTATTTT
TRBJ1-5 TRBV24-1 TRBD1 few CATSDTQGEGQPQHF TGTGCCACCAGTGATACCCAGGGGGAGGGTCAGCCCCAGCATTTT